This T cell receptor beta chain is from a study of blood T cell repertoires in COVID-19 (dated by TCRdb to the early 2020s). Broadly, across the study: The collaborator samples originated in the United States, Italy and Spain and spanned the acute and convalescent phases of COVID-19. Sample metadata almost always included a de-identified subject ID, COVID-19 status, age in years and sex. Samples came from the ongoing ImmuneRACE study (first 160 participants) plus 1,254 subjects from 6 global collaborators. The repertoires were released in a freely available public database intended as a resource for research on the immune response to SARS-CoV-2. HLA class I and class II types, where available, came from metadata supplied by the sample provider rather than from assay-based typing. The prospective study material was composed of cDNA or gDNA derived from T cells, B-cell-depleted T cells, or PBMCs. Deeply sampled blood TCRbeta repertoires from subjects exposed to, actively infected with, or recovered from COVID-19 were included in the dataset. Broader findings and caveats from the paper: The quantity of clinical and demographic metadata differed by source and by participant and was supplied without curation.

Per the germline V gene (reference sequence), SEHNR is the CDR1 and FQNEAQ is the CDR2. The V and J ends are trimmed by 3 bases and 1 base, leaving 6 bases between them. Its CDR3 holds 13 amino acids, cysteine through phenylalanine. Here the CDR3 DNA is all that survives: 39 bases in frame from base 1. Participants in the prospective study were enrolled through a virtual design, were aged roughly 18 to 100 years, and lived in 20 to 30 United States geographic areas. Cohort assignment in the prospective study relied on participant-reported clinical history from a screening survey and a study questionnaire. ImmuneRACE Cohort 3 recovered participants were defined by two consecutive negative NP/OP PCR tests, healthcare professional clearance, or symptom resolution. In the prospective study, whole blood, serum and a nasopharyngeal or oropharyngeal swab were collected from each participant by mobile phlebotomists. Participants in the prospective study had the option to provide additional blood draws and questionnaires over a roughly two-month period. Prospective study blood samples were shipped either frozen or at room temperature before DNA extraction.

This clone has only one observation. There is no known antigen for this receptor. Per-base quality was not reported, and no clone a single base away is much larger than it. TCRbeta CDR3 regions were amplified from genomic DNA by means of the immunoSEQ Assay, a bias-controlled multiplex PCR. The study's processing was this. Within the assay, amplification of reference gene primers was used to estimate how many nucleated cells each sample contained. To quantify the absolute abundance of each unique TCRbeta CDR3 rearrangement, sequence reads were collapsed and filtered. Productive Simpson clonality was computed per sample as the square root of Simpson's diversity index over productive rearrangements. TCRdb took over this immuneACCESS table, retaining in-frame rearrangements with V and J assigned. Such tables are incomplete; in checked studies, under half of the missing clones stem from an unresolved V gene, and the remainder is unexplained. The V and J calls and the clone size are those of that table, but D and trimming were determined from the DNA. Present in this sample are more than 250,000 clones, approximately 87% of which were seen just once. 5.3% of the sample lies in the top ten.

The sequence was collected from a woman between 25 and 40 years old who had recovered from COVID-19. The sample consisted of PBMCs or T cells enriched from blood (not recorded which). The chain employs TRBV7-9 and TRBJ1-1; the D gene remains uncertain. The bases read TGTGCCAGCAGCTTGGGCGCGAACACTGAAGCTTTCTTT. Its amino acids are CASSLGANTEAFF.